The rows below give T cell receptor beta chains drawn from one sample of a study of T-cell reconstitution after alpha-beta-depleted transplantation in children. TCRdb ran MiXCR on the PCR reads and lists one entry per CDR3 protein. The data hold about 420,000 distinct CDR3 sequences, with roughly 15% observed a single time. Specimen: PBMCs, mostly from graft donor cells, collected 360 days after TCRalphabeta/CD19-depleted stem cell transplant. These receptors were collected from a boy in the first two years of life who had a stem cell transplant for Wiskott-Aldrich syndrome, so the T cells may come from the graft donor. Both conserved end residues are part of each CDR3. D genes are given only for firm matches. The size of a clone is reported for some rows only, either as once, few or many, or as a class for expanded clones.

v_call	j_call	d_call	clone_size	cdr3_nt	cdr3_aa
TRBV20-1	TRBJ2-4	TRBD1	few	TGCAGCCCTAAGAGGACAGGGCAGGTTAACATTCAGTACTTC	CSPKRTGQVNIQYF
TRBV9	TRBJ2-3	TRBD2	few	TGTGCCAGCAGCGTAGGAGCGGGGGGGCCTCCAGATACGCAGTATTTT	CASSVGAGGPPDTQYF
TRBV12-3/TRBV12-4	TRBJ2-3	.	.	TGTGCCAGCAGTTTCCGTCGGGACACCAACCGCACAGATACGCAGTATTTT	CASSFRRDTNRTDTQYF
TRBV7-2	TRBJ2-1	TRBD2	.	TGTGCCAGCAGCTTTACCGGGACTAGCGGGGGGGCCCGCCAATTGGGCTCCTACAATGAGCAGTTCTTC	CASSFTGTSGGARQLGSYNEQFF
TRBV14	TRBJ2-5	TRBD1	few	TGTGCCAGCAGCCAAGGGGACAGGAATTGGGAGACCCAGTACTTC	CASSQGDRNWETQYF
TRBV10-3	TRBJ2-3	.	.	TGTGCCATCAGTGCCTCAGACAGAATCACAGATACGCAGTATTTT	CAISASDRITDTQYF
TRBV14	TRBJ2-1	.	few	TGTGCCAGCAGCTCAAGGCCCACCTACCACTACAATGAGCAGTTCTTC	CASSSRPTYHYNEQFF
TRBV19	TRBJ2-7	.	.	TGTGCCAGTAGTATAGATGGGGCGACAGACTACGAGCAGTACTTC	CASSIDGATDYEQYF
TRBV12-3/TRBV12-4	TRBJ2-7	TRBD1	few	TGTGCCAGCAAACCCGGCGGGACAGGGAGCCCTGAGCAGTACTTC	CASKPGGTGSPEQYF
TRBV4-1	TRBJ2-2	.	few	TGCGCCAGCAGCTACAGGGTCGCCGGGGAGCTGTTTTTT	CASSYRVAGELFF
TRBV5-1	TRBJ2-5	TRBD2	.	TGCGCCAGCAGCTTGTCGGTGGGACTACTCCCGGAGACCCAGTACTTC	CASSLSVGLLPETQYF
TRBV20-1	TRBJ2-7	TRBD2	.	TGCAGTGCTAGTCCGACTAGCGACGAGCAGTACTTC	CSASPTSDEQYF
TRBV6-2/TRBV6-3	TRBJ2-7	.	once	TGTGCCAGCAGTTTACGACAGGCGAGGGACGAGCAGTACTTC	CASSLRQARDEQYF
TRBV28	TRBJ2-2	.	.	TGTGCCAGCAGCAGTCAAAAACAGGGTAGGAGAACCGGGGAGCTGTTTTTT	CASSSQKQGRRTGELFF
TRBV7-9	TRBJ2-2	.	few	TGTGCCAGCAGCTTACCGGGCCTCACCGGGGAGCTGTTTTTT	CASSLPGLTGELFF
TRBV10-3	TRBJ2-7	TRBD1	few	TGTGCCATCAGTGAGTCGGCGGACAGGGTCTACGAGCAGTACTTC	CAISESADRVYEQYF
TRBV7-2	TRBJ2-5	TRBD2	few	TGTGCCAGCAGCTTTGGACTAGCGGGACACCAAGGGACCCAGTACTTC	CASSFGLAGHQGTQYF
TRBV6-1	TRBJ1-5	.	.	TGTGCCAGCAGCTTCGGGACAAGCCTTGCGCCCCAGCATTTT	CASSFGTSLAPQHF
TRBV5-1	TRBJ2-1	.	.	TGCGCCAGCAGCCAATTTCAGGTTTACAATGAGCAGTTCTTC	CASSQFQVYNEQFF
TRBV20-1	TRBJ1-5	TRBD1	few	TGCAGTGCGGTTCCGGGACAGGTGGCTCCCAGCAATCAGCCCCAGCATTTT	CSAVPGQVAPSNQPQHF
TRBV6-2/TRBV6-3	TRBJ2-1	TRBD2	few	TGTGCCAGCAGCCCGATCGTACTCAAGCGGCCCCCGGGACTAGCAATCGATGAGCAGTTCTTC	CASSPIVLKRPPGLAIDEQFF
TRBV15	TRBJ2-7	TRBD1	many	TGTGCCACCAGCCCCCCGACAGGGGGTTCCTACGAGCAGTACTTC	CATSPPTGGSYEQYF
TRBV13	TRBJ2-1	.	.	TGTGCCAGCAGCTTAGGGACCAGCATGGGGAATGAGCAGTTCTTC	CASSLGTSMGNEQFF
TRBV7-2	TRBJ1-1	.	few	TGTGCCAGCAGCACGACCAGAAACCTTAACACTGAAGCTTTCTTT	CASSTTRNLNTEAFF
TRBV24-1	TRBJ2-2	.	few	TGTGCCACCAGTGATTTGCGGGGGCCTAACACCGGGGAGCTGTTTTTT	CATSDLRGPNTGELFF
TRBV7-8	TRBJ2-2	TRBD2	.	TGTGCCAGCCGACTAGCGGGGGGGCTCACCGGGGAGCTGTTTTTT	CASRLAGGLTGELFF
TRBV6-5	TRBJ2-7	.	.	TGTGCCAGCAGCCAAATTTGGACCGAGCAGTACTTC	CASSQIWTEQYF
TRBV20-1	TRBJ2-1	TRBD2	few	TGCAGTGCTAGCTCATTAGCGGGGTTCCACAATGAGCAGTTCTTC	CSASSLAGFHNEQFF
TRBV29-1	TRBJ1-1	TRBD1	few	TGCAGCGTCGGACAGGGGTTGACTGAAGCTTTCTTT	CSVGQGLTEAFF
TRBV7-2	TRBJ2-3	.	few	TGTGCCAGCAGCACCCGTCCCCGCACAGATACGCAGTATTTT	CASSTRPRTDTQYF
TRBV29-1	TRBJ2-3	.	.	TGCAGCCCGCAGGGCACAGATACGCAGTATTTT	CSPQGTDTQYF
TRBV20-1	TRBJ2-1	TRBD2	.	TGCAGTGCGATAACTAGCGGGAGCTACAATGAGCAGTTCTTC	CSAITSGSYNEQFF
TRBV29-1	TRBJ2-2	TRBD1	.	TGCAGCGTCCTAGGACAGGGACTGAACACCGGGGAGCTGTTTTTT	CSVLGQGLNTGELFF
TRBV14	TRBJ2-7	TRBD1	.	TGTGCCAGCAGCCAAGCCTACAGGGGAAGATCCTACGAGCAGTACTTC	CASSQAYRGRSYEQYF
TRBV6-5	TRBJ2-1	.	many	TGTGCAACCGGGACACCATACAATGAGCAGTTCTTC	CATGTPYNEQFF
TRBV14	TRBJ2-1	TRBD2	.	TGTGCCAGCAGCCAAAAGCGGGGGGGCCTTAATGAGCAGTTCTTC	CASSQKRGGLNEQFF
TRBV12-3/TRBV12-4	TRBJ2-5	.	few	TGTGCCAGCAGACCTACCACTACTAGCTTAACGGAGACCCAGTACTTC	CASRPTTTSLTETQYF
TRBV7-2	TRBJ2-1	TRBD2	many	TGTGCCAGCAGCTTGGCACTAGCGGGGGGCCTCTTAGCCTACAATGAGCAGTTCTTC	CASSLALAGGLLAYNEQFF
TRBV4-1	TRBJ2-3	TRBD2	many	TGCGCCAGCAGCGCTAGCGGGGGGTTTGGGGAAGATACGCAGTATTTT	CASSASGGFGEDTQYF
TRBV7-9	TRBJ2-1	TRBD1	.	TGTGCCAGCGCGTCCCTCCTTACAGGGGATCTTGAGCAGTTCTTC	CASASLLTGDLEQFF
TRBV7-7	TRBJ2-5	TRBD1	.	TGTGCCAGCAGCCCTAGGCTCCGGGACAGAGAGACCCAGTACTTC	CASSPRLRDRETQYF
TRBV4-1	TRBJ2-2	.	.	TGCGCCAGCAGCCAGGGATGGTACACCGGGGAGCTGTTTTTT	CASSQGWYTGELFF
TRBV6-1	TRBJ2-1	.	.	TGTGCCAGCAGAGAAACAGGGTCGTACAATGAGCAGTTCTTC	CASRETGSYNEQFF
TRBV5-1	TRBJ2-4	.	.	TGCGCCAGCAGCTTGGGTCAGAGCCGCGGCGCCAAAAACATTCAGTACTTC	CASSLGQSRGAKNIQYF
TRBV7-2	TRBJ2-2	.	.	TGTGCCAGCAGCTTAGCGCTCCGGTGGGGCAGACTACCGAACACCGGGGAGCTGTTTTTT	CASSLALRWGRLPNTGELFF
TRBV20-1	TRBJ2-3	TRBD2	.	TGCAGTGCCCTCCGCGGGAGGGCGACAGATACGCAGTATTTT	CSALRGRATDTQYF
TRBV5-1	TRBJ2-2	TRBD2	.	TGCGCCAGCAGCCCGCTAACTCCGGGACTAGCGGCCGGGGAGCTGTTTTTT	CASSPLTPGLAAGELFF
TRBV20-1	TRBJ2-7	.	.	TGCAGTGCCCACCCTACGAGGGCTTACTCCTACGAGCAGTACTTC	CSAHPTRAYSYEQYF
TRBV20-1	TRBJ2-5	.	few	TGCAGTGCTAGAGATGGGGGTGGTGAAGAGACCCAGTACTTC	CSARDGGGEETQYF
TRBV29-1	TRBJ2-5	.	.	TGCCTAAGGGACGGGAGCCAAGAGACCCAGTACTTC	CLRDGSQETQYF
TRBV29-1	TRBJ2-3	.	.	TGCAGCGTCGTCGTAGGGAGCCGTGCTAGCACAGATACGCAGTATTTT	CSVVVGSRASTDTQYF
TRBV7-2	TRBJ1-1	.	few	TGTGCCAGCAGCCGCCATGCAGGGATGAACACTGAAGCTTTCTTT	CASSRHAGMNTEAFF
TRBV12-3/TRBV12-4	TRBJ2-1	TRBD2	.	TGTGCCAGCAGTCAACGCTCGGGACTAGCGGGCCCTTACAATGAGCAGTTCTTC	CASSQRSGLAGPYNEQFF
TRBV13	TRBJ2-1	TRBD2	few	TGTGCCAGCAGCTCGGAGCGGGATGATGAGCAGTTCTTC	CASSSERDDEQFF
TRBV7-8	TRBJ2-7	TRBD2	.	TGTGCCAGCAGCCCACGACTAGCATCTTACGAGCAGTACTTC	CASSPRLASYEQYF
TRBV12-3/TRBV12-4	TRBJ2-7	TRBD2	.	TGTGCCTGCTGTTTAAAGGGAGGGGCAGGACTAGCCCCCTACGAGCAGTACTTC	CACCLKGGAGLAPYEQYF
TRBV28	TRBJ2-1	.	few	TGTGCCAGCAGTTTTAGGGGTGGAGGCGATGAGCAGTTCTTC	CASSFRGGGDEQFF